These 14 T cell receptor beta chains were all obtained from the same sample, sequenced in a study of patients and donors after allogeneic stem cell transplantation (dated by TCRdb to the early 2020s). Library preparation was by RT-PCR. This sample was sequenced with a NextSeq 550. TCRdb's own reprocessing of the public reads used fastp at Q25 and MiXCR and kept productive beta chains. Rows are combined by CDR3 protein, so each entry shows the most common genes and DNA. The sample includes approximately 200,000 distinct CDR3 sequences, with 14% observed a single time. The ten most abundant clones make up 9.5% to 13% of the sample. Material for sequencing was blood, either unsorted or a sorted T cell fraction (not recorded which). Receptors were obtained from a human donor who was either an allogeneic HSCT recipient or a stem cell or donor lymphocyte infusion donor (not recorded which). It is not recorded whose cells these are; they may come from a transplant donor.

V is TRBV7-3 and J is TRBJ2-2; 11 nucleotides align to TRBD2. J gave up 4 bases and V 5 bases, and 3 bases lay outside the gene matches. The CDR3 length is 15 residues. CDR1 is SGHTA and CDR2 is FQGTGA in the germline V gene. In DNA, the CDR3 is TGTGCCAGCAGCACCCTAGCGGGGGGCACCGGGGAGCTGTTTTTT. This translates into CASSTLAGGTGELFF.

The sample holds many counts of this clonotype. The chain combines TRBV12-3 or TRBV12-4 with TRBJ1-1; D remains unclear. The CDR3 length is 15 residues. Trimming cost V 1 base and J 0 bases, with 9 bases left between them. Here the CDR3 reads CASSLVPGLNTEAFF. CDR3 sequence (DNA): TGTGCCAGCAGTTTAGTGCCGGGGTTGAACACTGAAGCTTTCTTT.

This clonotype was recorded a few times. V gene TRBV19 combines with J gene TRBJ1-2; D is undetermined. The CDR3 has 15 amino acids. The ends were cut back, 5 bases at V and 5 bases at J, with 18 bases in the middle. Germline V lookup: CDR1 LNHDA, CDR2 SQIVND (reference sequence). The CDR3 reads CASSRFQQTQYGYTF. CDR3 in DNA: TGTGCCAGTAGTCGGTTCCAGCAGACTCAATATGGCTACACCTTC.

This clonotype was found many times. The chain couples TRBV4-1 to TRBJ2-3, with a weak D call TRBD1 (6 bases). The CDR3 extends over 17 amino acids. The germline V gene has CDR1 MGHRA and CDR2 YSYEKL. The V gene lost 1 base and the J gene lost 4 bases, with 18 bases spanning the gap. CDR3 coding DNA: TGCGCCAGCAGCCAAGGACTCTTAAGGGGGAGCGCAGATACGCAGTATTTT. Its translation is CASSQGLLRGSADTQYF.

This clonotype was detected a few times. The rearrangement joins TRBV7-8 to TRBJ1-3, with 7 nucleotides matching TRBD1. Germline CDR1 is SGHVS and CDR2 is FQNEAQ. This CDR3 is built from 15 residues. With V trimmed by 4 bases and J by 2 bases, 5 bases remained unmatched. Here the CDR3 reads CASSSRTGTGNTIYF. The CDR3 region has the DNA TGTGCCAGCAGCTCCCGGACAGGCACTGGAAACACCATATATTTT.

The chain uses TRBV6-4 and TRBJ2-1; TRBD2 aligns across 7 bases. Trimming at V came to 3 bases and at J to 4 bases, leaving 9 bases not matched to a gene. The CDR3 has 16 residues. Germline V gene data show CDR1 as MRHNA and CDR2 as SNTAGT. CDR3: CASSESSGQTYNEQFF. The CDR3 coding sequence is TGTGCCAGCAGTGAGTCTAGCGGACAAACTTACAATGAGCAGTTCTTC.

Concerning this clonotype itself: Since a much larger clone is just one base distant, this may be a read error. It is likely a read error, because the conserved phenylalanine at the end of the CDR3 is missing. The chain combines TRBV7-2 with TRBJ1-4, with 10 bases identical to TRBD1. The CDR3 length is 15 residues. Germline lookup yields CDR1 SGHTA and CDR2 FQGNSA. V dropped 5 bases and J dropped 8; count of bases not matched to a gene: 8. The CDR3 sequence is CASSPNRDRGEKLFL. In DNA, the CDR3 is TGTGCCAGCAGCCCTAACCGGGACAGGGGCGAAAAACTGTTTTTA.

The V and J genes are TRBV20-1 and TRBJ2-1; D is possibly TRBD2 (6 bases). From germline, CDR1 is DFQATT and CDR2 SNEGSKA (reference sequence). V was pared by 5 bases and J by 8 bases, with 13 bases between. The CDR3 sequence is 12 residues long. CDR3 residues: CSAGRESDEQFF. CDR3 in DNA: TGCAGTGCTGGCCGGGAGTCAGATGAGCAGTTCTTC.

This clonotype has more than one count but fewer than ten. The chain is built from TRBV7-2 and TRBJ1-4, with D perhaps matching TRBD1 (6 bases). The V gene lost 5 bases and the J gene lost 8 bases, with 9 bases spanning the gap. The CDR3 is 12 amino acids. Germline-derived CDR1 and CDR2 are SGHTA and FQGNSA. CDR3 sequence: CASSNRVEKLFF. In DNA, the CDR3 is TGTGCCAGCAGCAACAGGGTGGAAAAACTGTTTTTT.

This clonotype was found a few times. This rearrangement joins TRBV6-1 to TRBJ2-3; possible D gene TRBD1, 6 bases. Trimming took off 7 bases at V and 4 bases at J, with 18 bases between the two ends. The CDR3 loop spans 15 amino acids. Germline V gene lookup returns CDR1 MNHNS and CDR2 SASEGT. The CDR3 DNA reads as TGTGCCAGCACCTACGCAGGGGCTGGGTCAGATACGCAGTATTTT. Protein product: CASTYAGAGSDTQYF.

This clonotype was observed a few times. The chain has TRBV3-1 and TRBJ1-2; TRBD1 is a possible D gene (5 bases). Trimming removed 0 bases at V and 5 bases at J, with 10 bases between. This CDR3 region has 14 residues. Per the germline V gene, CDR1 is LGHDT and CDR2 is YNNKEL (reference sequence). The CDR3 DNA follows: TGTGCCAGCAGCCAAGATTCAACAGGATATGGCTACACCTTC. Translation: CASSQDSTGYGYTF.

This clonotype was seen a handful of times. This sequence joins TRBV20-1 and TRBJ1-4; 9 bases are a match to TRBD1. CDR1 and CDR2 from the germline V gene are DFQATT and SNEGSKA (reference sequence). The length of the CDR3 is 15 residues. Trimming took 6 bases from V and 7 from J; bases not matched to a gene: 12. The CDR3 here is CSADPTGGTSEKLFF. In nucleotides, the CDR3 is TGCAGTGCCGACCCGACAGGGGGGACGAGTGAAAAACTGTTTTTT.

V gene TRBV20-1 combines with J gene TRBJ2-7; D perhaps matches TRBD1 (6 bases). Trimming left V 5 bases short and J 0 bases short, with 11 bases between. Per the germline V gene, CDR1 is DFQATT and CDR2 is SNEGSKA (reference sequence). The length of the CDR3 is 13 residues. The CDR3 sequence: CSAPDRSSYEQYF. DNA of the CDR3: TGCAGTGCTCCAGACAGGAGCTCCTACGAGCAGTACTTC.

DNA of the CDR3: TGTGCCATCAGTGGGGGCTACAATCAGCCCCAGCATTTT. This sequence encodes CAISGGYNQPQHF. J is TRBJ1-5 and V is TRBV10-3; possible D gene TRBD1, 5 bases. V lost 4 bases, J lost 3 bases, and 7 bases lay in between. CDR3 length equals 13 residues. Germline V gene sequence: CDR1 ENHRY, CDR2 SYGVKD.